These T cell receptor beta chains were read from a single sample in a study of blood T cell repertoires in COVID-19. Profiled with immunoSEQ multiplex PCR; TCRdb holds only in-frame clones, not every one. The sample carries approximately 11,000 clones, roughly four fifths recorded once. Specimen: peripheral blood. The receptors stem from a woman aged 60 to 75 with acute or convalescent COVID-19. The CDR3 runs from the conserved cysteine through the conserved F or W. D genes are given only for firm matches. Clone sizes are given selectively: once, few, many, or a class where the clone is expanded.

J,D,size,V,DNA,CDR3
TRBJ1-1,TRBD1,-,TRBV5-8,TGTGCCAGCAGCCCGGGACAGGGATGGAACACTGAAGCTTTCTTT,CASSPGQGWNTEAFF
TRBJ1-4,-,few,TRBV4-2,TGTGCCAGCAGCCAAGGTTGGAGGGGCGATGATGAAAAACTGTTTTTT,CASSQGWRGDDEKLFF
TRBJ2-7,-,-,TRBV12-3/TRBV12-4,TGTGCCAGCCAGGAGGGCTCCTACGAGCAGTACTTC,CASQEGSYEQYF
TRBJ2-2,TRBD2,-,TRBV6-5,TGTGCCAGCAGTTACCCCGGGGGGAGCGGGGAGCTGTTTTTT,CASSYPGGSGELFF
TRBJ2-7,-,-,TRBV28,TGTGCCAGCAGTCGACTCCGGGCCTACGAGCAGTACTTC,CASSRLRAYEQYF
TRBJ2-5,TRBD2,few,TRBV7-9,TGTGCCAGCAGCTTAAGAGTTTTGGCGGGAGAACAAGAGACCCAGTACTTC,CASSLRVLAGEQETQYF
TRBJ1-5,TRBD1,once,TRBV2,TGTGCCAGCAGCCCCGGACAGGGCTATCAGCCCCAGCATTTT,CASSPGQGYQPQHF
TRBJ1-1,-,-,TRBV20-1,TGCAGTGCTAGTGTACAGAACACTGAAGCTTTCTTT,CSASVQNTEAFF
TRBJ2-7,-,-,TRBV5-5,TGTGCCAGCAGCCCCCTTAGGGGGGGTTACGAGCAGTACTTC,CASSPLRGGYEQYF
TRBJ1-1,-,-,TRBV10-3,TGTGCCATCAGGGGGGAGGGGACTGAAGCTTTCTTT,CAIRGEGTEAFF
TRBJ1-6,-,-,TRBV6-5,TGTGCCAGCAGTTCTGAGGAGGACTATAATTCACCCCTCCACTTT,CASSSEEDYNSPLHF
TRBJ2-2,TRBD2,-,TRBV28,TGTGCCAGCAAGCGGGGGGGCCGGACCGGGGAGCTGTTTTTT,CASKRGGRTGELFF
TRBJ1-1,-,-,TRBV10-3,TGTGCCATCAGTGTATCTCCGACAGATGCTGGGAACACTGAAGCTTTCTTT,CAISVSPTDAGNTEAFF
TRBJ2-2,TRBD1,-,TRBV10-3,TGTGCCATCGCGTCTTCGACAGGGTTTACCGGGGAGCTGTTTTTT,CAIASSTGFTGELFF
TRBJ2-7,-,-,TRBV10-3,TGTGCCATCAGTGATGGGGGCGTTTACGAGCAGTACTTC,CAISDGGVYEQYF
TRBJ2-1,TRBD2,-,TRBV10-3,TGTGCCATCAGTGGTAGTGGGGGGGAGAGCTCCTACAATGAGCAGTTCTTC,CAISGSGGESSYNEQFF
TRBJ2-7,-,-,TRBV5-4,TGTGCCAGCAGCTTGGCCGGACAAGGTCTCTCCTACGAGCAGTACTTC,CASSLAGQGLSYEQYF
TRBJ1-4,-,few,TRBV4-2,TGTGCCAGCAGCCCCGGGACACTCCCAACTAATGAAAAACTGTTTTTT,CASSPGTLPTNEKLFF
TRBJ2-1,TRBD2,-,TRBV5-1,TGCGCCAGCAGCTTGGCCAAACTAGCGGGGGGGCTCTACAATGAGCAGTTCTTC,CASSLAKLAGGLYNEQFF
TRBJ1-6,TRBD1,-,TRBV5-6,TGTGCCAGCAGCTTGCGACAGGGTTCGCGTTCACCCCTCCACTTT,CASSLRQGSRSPLHF
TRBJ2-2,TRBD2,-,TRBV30,TGTGCCTGGAGTGACCTAGCGGGGGTACCCGGGGAGCTGTTTTTT,CAWSDLAGVPGELFF
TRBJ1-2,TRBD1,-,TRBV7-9,TGTGCCAGCAGCGAGGGACAGGGGCTTCGCCGGGGCTACACCTTC,CASSEGQGLRRGYTF
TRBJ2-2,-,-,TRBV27,TGTGCCAGCAGTTTACGTCGTTATTTCGGGGAGCTGTTTTTT,CASSLRRYFGELFF
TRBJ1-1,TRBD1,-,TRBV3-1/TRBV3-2,TGTGCCAGCAGCCAAAGGGCGGGACAGGGAAAAGCTGTAAACACTGAAGCTTTCTTT,CASSQRAGQGKAVNTEAFF
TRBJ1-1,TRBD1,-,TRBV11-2,TGTGCCAGCAGCCTATGGGACAGTTTTAGGGCTTTCTTT,CASSLWDSFRAFF
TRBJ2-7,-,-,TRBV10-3,TGTGCCATCAGTGAGAGAGGGGGGGTCTCCTACGAGCAGTACTTC,CAISERGGVSYEQYF
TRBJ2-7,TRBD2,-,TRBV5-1,TGCGCCAGTTCTTTTAGCGGGGGCTACTACGAGCAGTACTTC,CASSFSGGYYEQYF
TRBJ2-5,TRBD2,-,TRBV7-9,TGTGCCAGCAGCTCCACTAGCGGGTTTGGGACCCAGTACTTC,CASSSTSGFGTQYF
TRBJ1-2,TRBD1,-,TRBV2,TGTGCCAGCAGCCTACAGGGGCTAGATGGCTACACCTTC,CASSLQGLDGYTF
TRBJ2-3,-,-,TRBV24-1,TGTGCCACCTCTGGATTCAGGGCAGATACGCAGTATTTT,CATSGFRADTQYF
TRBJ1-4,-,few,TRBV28,TGTGCCAGCAGCCCATTTGCAACTAATGAAAAACTGTTTTTT,CASSPFATNEKLFF
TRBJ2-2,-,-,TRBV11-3,TGTGCCAGCAGGCCCTTAGTGTCCGGGGAGCTGTTTTTT,CASRPLVSGELFF
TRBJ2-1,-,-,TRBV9,TGTGCCAGCAGCGTAGGGACAGCTATGGAGCAGTTCTTC,CASSVGTAMEQFF
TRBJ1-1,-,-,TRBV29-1,TGCAGCGTTATCGGGATCGTCAGCCCTGAAGCTTTCTTT,CSVIGIVSPEAFF
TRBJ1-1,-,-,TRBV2,TGTGCCAGCAGTGAAGCAGGGGGGGGTTACGCTTTCTTT,CASSEAGGGYAFF
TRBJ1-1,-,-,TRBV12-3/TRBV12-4,TGTGCCAGCAGTTTCTTGGAGGCGGCCGAAGCTTTCTTT,CASSFLEAAEAFF
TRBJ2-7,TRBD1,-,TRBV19,TGTGCCAGTAGTAGCTTACAGGGGTCCGAGCAGTACTTC,CASSSLQGSEQYF
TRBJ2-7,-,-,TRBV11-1,TGTGCCAGCACCCCTGAACCGGGACTCCCTTACGAGCAGTACTTC,CASTPEPGLPYEQYF
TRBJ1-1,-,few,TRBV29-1,TGCAGCGTTGCCAGGGAGAACACTGAAGCTTTCTTT,CSVARENTEAFF
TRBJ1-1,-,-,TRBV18,TGTGCCAGCTCACCACCTGTGGCCACTGAAGCTTTCTTT,CASSPPVATEAFF
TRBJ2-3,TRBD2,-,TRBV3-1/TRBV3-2,TGTGCCAGCAGCCTTTCGGGGGGGCGCACAGATACGCAGTATTTT,CASSLSGGRTDTQYF
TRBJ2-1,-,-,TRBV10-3,TGTGCCATCAGAGAGCGGGTTACAAGCTCCTACAATGAGCAGTTCTTC,CAIRERVTSSYNEQFF
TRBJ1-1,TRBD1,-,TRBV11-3,TGTGCCAGCAGCTTACCCAACCGACAGGGGGCGCTGACTGAAGCTTTCTTT,CASSLPNRQGALTEAFF
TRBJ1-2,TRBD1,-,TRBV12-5,TGTGCTAGTGGTTTTTGGACAGGGGGTAATGGCTACACCTTC,CASGFWTGGNGYTF
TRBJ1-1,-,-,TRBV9,TGTGCCAGCAGCGTAGATGGCAGGGTGACTGAAGCTTTCTTT,CASSVDGRVTEAFF
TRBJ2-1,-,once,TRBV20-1,TGCAGTGCTAGTTACGTTCGCGATGAGCAGTTCTTC,CSASYVRDEQFF